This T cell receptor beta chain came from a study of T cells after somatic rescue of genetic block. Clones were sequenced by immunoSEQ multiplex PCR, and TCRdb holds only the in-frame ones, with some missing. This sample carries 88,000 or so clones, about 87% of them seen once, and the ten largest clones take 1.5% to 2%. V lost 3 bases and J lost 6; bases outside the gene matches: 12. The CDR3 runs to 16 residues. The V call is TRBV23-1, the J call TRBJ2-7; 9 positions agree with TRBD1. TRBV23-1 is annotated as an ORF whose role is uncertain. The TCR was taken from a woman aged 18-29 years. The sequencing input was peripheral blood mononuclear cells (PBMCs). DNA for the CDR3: TGCGCCAGCAGTCACCAATCGGACAGGGGAGTGGGCGAGCAGTACTTC. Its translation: CASSHQSDRGVGEQYF.